Following are 26 T cell receptor beta chains from one sample sequenced in a study of shared clonotypes between healthy human individuals. The table came from immunoSEQ multiplex PCR; TCRdb's copy has only in-frame clones and leaves some out. The table records about half a million clones, roughly 85% of them present only once. The source material was PBMCs. These receptors all come from a woman between 35 and 50 years old in good health. Some clones in this sample may be carry-over from other donors' samples.

This sequence joins TRBV9 and TRBJ2-3, with 11 bases fitting TRBD2. J was trimmed by 5 bases and V by 2 bases; bases with no gene match: 13. Germline V gives CDR1 SGDLS, CDR2 YYNGEE. The CDR3 consists of 18 residues. The chain's CDR3 is CASSVTGTSGGSQDTQYF. The CDR3 DNA sequence: TGTGCCAGCAGCGTCACCGGGACTAGCGGAGGTTCACAAGATACGCAGTATTTT.

In its sample, this clone was seen a few times. The chain joins TRBV19 to TRBJ1-4; the D gene is possibly TRBD1 (6 bases). Germline assignment: CDR1 LNHDA and CDR2 SQIVND (reference sequence). The CDR3 is 16 residues long. Trimming cost V 4 bases and J 0 bases, with 12 bases left between them. The CDR3 protein is CASSTRYRATNEKLFF. The CDR3 nucleotides are TGTGCCAGTAGTACCCGGTACAGGGCAACTAATGAAAAACTGTTTTTT.

This clone was seen more than once but under ten times. The chain is built from TRBV19 and TRBJ2-7; 9 bases align to TRBD1. This CDR3 is built from 15 residues. Germline values: CDR1 LNHDA, CDR2 SQIVND (reference sequence). The V segment lost 0 bases and the J segment 3 bases; nucleotides outside the gene matches: 3. CDR3 sequence reads: CASSIETGGHYEQYF. DNA for the CDR3: TGTGCCAGTAGTATAGAGACAGGGGGACACTACGAGCAGTACTTC.

Comment on this clone: This CDR3 is also generated by other DNA sequences in the sample. The V gene is TRBV28, the J gene TRBJ2-5, with D perhaps matching TRBD2 (5 bases). Trimming stripped 3 bases from V and 3 bases from J, with 5 bases between. The germline CDR1 and CDR2 sequences are MDHEN and SYDVKM. The CDR3 consists of 12 residues. Here the CDR3 reads CASSLGEETQYF. The CDR3 region has the DNA TGTGCCAGCAGTTTGGGAGAAGAGACCCAGTACTTC.

This clone was counted a few times. The rearrangement links TRBV7-2 to TRBJ1-1, with 8 bases fitting TRBD1. V dropped 0 bases and J dropped 8; count of bases not matched to a gene: 5. The CDR3 runs to 14 residues. Germline V lookup: CDR1 SGHTA, CDR2 FQGNSA. The chain's CDR3 is CASSLAQGAREAFF. CDR3 nucleotides: TGTGCCAGCAGCTTAGCGCAGGGGGCGCGGGAAGCTTTCTTT.

This chain links TRBV6-6 with TRBJ2-5, with D unclear. The DNA end lines up better with TRBJ2-7; the J call may be wrong. Germline CDR1 reads MNHNY; CDR2 reads SVGAGI (reference sequence). The CDR3 has 15 amino acids. CDR3 nucleotides: TGTGCCAGCAGTACGACTTATTCTTTCTCCTACGAGCAGTACTTC. Translation: CASSTTYSFSYEQYF.

The rearrangement links TRBV10-3 to TRBJ2-7; 7 positions agree with TRBD2. CDR1 is ENHRY and CDR2 is SYGVKD in the germline V gene. The CDR3 has 18 residues. V was pared by 0 bases and J by 0 bases, with 11 bases of the junction left unmatched. The CDR3 DNA follows: TGTGCCATCAGTGAGTCGGTTAGCGGGCCTGATTTCTCCTACGAGCAGTACTTC. Protein: CAISESVSGPDFSYEQYF.

This rearrangement joins TRBV19 to TRBJ2-2; no definite D call. With 4 bases removed from V and 0 bases from J, the gap between germline ends came to 9 bases. Germline assignment: CDR1 LNHDA and CDR2 SQIVND (reference sequence). CDR3 size: 15 residues. CDR3 residues: CASSKGRPNTGELFF. DNA for the CDR3: TGTGCCAGTAGTAAAGGACGGCCGAACACCGGGGAGCTGTTTTTT.

V is TRBV28 and J is TRBJ2-2, with D hard to call. Germline V gene sequence: CDR1 MDHEN, CDR2 SYDVKM. The CDR3 covers 10 residues. Between the trimmed V and J ends, which lost 8 bases and 8 bases, there was a span of 6 bases. The CDR3 DNA follows: TGTGCCAGCTGGGGAGGGGAGCTGTTTTTT. It translates to CASWGGELFF.

Only a few counts were recorded for this clone. This rearrangement joins TRBV2 to TRBJ2-2; possible D gene TRBD2, 5 bases. The V end lost 1 base, the J end lost 6 bases, and 9 bases lay between the germline ends. Germline V CDR1 and CDR2: SNHLY, FYNNEI. This CDR3 comprises 14 residues. The CDR3 DNA follows: TGTGCCAGCAGTGAAGTACGACTACCCGGGGAGCTGTTTTTT. Protein: CASSEVRLPGELFF.

This chain uses TRBV9 with TRBJ2-3; D is perhaps TRBD1 or TRBD2 (6 bases each). The length of the CDR3 is 16 residues. Looked up from germline, CDR1 is SGDLS and CDR2 is YYNGEE. V lost 0 bases, J lost 3 bases, and 14 bases lay in between. The CDR3 loop reads CASSVGGGLGTDTQYF. For the CDR3, the DNA is TGTGCCAGCAGCGTAGGAGGGGGGCTGGGTACAGATACGCAGTATTTT. Filled out from reference TRBV9 and TRBJ2-3, the complete variable domain reads DSGVTQTPKHLITATGQRVTLRCSPRSGDLSVYWYQQSLDQGLQFLIQYYNGEERAKGNILERFSAQQFPDLHSELNLSSLELGDSALYFCASSVGGGLGTDTQYFGPGTRLTVL.

The rearrangement uses TRBV9 and TRBJ2-7; 9 nucleotides line up with TRBD2. This CDR3 contains 15 residues. V was clipped by 0 bases and J by 2 bases; unmatched bases: 3. Germline-derived CDR1 and CDR2 are SGDLS and YYNGEE. As DNA, the CDR3 is TGTGCCAGCAGCGTAGCCCCTAGCGGGGCCTACGAGCAGTACTTC. Encoded protein: CASSVAPSGAYEQYF. The full variable domain, with the rest looked up from reference TRBV9 and TRBJ2-7, is DSGVTQTPKHLITATGQRVTLRCSPRSGDLSVYWYQQSLDQGLQFLIQYYNGEERAKGNILERFSAQQFPDLHSELNLSSLELGDSALYFCASSVAPSGAYEQYFGPGTRLTVT.

The chain combines TRBV7-7 with TRBJ2-2; 7 nucleotides line up with TRBD2. Germline loops: CDR1 SSHAT, CDR2 FNYEAQ (reference sequence). The CDR3 contains 15 residues. V was pared by 3 bases and J by 0 bases, with 1 base of the junction left unmatched. The CDR3 reads CASSLGTTNTGELFF. In nucleotides, the CDR3 is TGTGCCAGCAGCTTGGGGACTACGAACACCGGGGAGCTGTTTTTT.

In its sample, this clone was seen a few times. The chain joins TRBV10-2 to TRBJ2-2; 8 bases match TRBD2. The length of the CDR3 is 15 residues. Per the germline V gene, CDR1 is WSHSY and CDR2 is SAAADI. Losses at the gene ends were 2 bases for V and 8 bases for J; bases not matched to a gene: 7. The CDR3 sequence: CASSENLGLAGELFF. CDR3 DNA: TGCGCCAGCAGTGAGAACCTTGGACTAGCTGGGGAGCTGTTTTTT.

The chain carries TRBV13 and TRBJ2-3, with TRBD2 matching over 10 bases. This CDR3 spans 17 amino acids. The V and J ends lost 3 bases and 2 bases, in that order; junction bases with no gene match: 8. Per the germline V gene, CDR1 is PRHDT and CDR2 is FYEKMQ (reference sequence). The CDR3, as DNA: TGTGCCAGCAGCTTTACGTCGACTAGCGGGTTCACAGATACGCAGTATTTT. This codes for CASSFTSTSGFTDTQYF. The full variable domain, in which reference TRBV13 and TRBJ2-3 provide the parts outside the CDR3, is AAGVIQSPRHLIKEKRETATLKCYPIPRHDTVYWYQQGPGQDPQFLISFYEKMQSDKGSIPDRFSAQQFSDYHSELNMSSLELGDSALYFCASSFTSTSGFTDTQYFGPGTRLTVL.

A single count supports this clone. This sequence joins TRBV28 and TRBJ1-5; 7 nucleotides align to TRBD1. Germline-derived CDR1 and CDR2 are MDHEN and SYDVKM. This CDR3 comprises 15 residues. J was trimmed by 6 bases and V by 7 bases; bases with no gene match: 12. Here the CDR3 DNA reads TGTGCCAGCACCGAGGTAGGGGGCGGGGGTCAGCCCCAGCATTTT. Its translation is CASTEVGGGGQPQHF.

The rearrangement joins TRBV15 to TRBJ2-7; D gene unclear. Germline V CDR1 and CDR2: LNHNV, YYDKDF (reference sequence). This CDR3 comprises 14 residues. Trimming shortened V by 0 bases and J by 3 bases, and 9 bases separated the two germline ends. CDR3 region: CATSRDPRNYEQYF. CDR3 DNA sequence: TGTGCCACCAGCAGAGACCCACGTAACTACGAGCAGTACTTC.

The CDR3 region has the DNA TGCGCCAGCAGCTGGGGGACAGACTCCTACGAGCAGTACTTC. Its protein is CASSWGTDSYEQYF. The J gene is TRBJ2-5, the V gene TRBV5-1, with TRBD1 identical over 7 bases. The DNA end lines up better with TRBJ2-7; the J call may be wrong. The CDR3 sequence is 14 residues long. CDR1 is SGHRS and CDR2 is YFSETQ in the germline V gene.

Sample share makes this clone medium-sized. Other nucleotide sequences in the sample specify the same CDR3. The V and J genes are TRBV6-4 and TRBJ1-1; 8 nucleotides agree with TRBD1. CDR3 size: 14 residues. The V and J ends lost 3 bases and 1 base, in that order; junction bases with no gene match: 1. Germline values: CDR1 MRHNA, CDR2 SNTAGT. CDR3 DNA sequence: TGTGCCAGCAGTGAGGGACAGGAGAACACTGAAGCTTTCTTT. Protein: CASSEGQENTEAFF.

The chain couples TRBV7-8 to TRBJ2-6; D is undetermined. V gave up 5 bases and J gave up 4 bases, with 9 bases separating them. Germline V CDR1 and CDR2: SGHVS, FQNEAQ. This CDR3 comprises 14 residues. This chain's CDR3 is CASSPNPGANVLTF. Here the CDR3 DNA reads TGTGCCAGCAGCCCTAACCCGGGGGCCAACGTCCTGACTTTC. Complete variable domain (other parts from reference TRBV7-8 and TRBJ2-6): GAGVSQSPRYKVAKRGQDVALRCDPISGHVSLFWYQQALGQGPEFLTYFQNEAQLDKSGLPSDRFFAERPEGSVSTLKIQRTQQEDSAVYLCASSPNPGANVLTFGAGSRLTVL.

The chain links TRBV5-6 to TRBJ2-7; 10 bases are shared with TRBD2. Trimming took 2 bases from V and 3 from J; bases not matched to a gene: 5. Germline CDR1 SGHDT, CDR2 YYEEEE. This CDR3 has 15 residues. CDR3 in DNA: TGTGCCAGCAGCTTAACGGGACTAGCGAACTACGAGCAGTACTTC. Its translation: CASSLTGLANYEQYF.

The V call is TRBV10-1, the J call TRBJ2-1, with 8 bases identical to TRBD2. The V and J ends lost 0 bases and 4 bases, in that order; junction bases with no gene match: 14. The CDR3 loop spans 19 amino acids. Germline V lookup: CDR1 WNHNN, CDR2 SYGVQD (reference sequence). CDR3 in amino acids: CASSESRGVLSGSYNEQFF. The CDR3 coding sequence is TGCGCCAGCAGTGAGTCTAGAGGGGTCCTGAGCGGGAGTTACAATGAGCAGTTCTTC.

This CDR3 reads CASSLGVGDTEAFF. In DNA form, the CDR3 reads TGTGCCAGCAGCTTGGGGGTTGGGGACACTGAAGCTTTCTTT. The chain employs TRBV7-9 and TRBJ1-1; tentative D call: TRBD1 (5 bases). V was cut by 3 bases and J by 3 bases, with 11 bases left in between. The germline CDR1 and CDR2 sequences are SEHNR and FQNEAQ (reference sequence). The CDR3 extends over 14 amino acids.

The V call is TRBV4-1, the J call TRBJ2-2; 9 bases are shared with TRBD2. CDR3 size: 16 residues. The ends lost 4 bases at V and 5 bases at J; junction bases unmatched: 8. Germline-derived CDR1 and CDR2 are MGHRA and YSYEKL. CDR3 coding DNA: TGCGCCAGCAGCCTCTTAGCGGGAGTGCGTACCGGGGAGCTGTTTTTT. It is translated as CASSLLAGVRTGELFF.

The chain couples TRBV9 to TRBJ2-1; no definite D call. The CDR3 length is 15 residues. From germline, CDR1 is SGDLS and CDR2 YYNGEE. Trimming left V 2 bases short and J 0 bases short, with 9 bases between. The CDR3 region is CASSVIESSYNEQFF. The CDR3 DNA sequence: TGTGCCAGCAGCGTGATAGAAAGCTCCTACAATGAGCAGTTCTTC.

This rearrangement joins TRBV7-6 to TRBJ2-1, with 7 bases identical to TRBD2. V trimming: 2 bases; J trimming: 0 bases; junction bases outside the gene matches: 10. The length of the CDR3 is 18 residues. Germline V gives CDR1 SGHVS, CDR2 FNYEAQ. For the CDR3, the DNA is TGTGCCAGCAGCTTACTGTCGGGGGGTGGGAGCTCCTACAATGAGCAGTTCTTC. It specifies CASSLLSGGGSSYNEQFF.